Listed here is a single T cell receptor beta chain. Antigen specificity is unknown. This may arise from a read error, as a much more abundant clone is one base away. The CDR3 contains 14 residues. The J segment lost 6 bases and the V segment lost 4 bases, leaving 5 bases of the junction unmatched. These data originate in a study of T cells in Graves' hyperthyroidism and ophthalmopathy. It was RNA transcripts that yielded the amplified TCR beta CDR3 regions. The study used the HTBI primer set for a first-round RT-PCR of the TCR CDR3. MiXCR was run by TCRdb on the multiplex PCR reads, yielding one entry per CDR3 protein. The sample lists 500,000 to 650,000 distinct CDR3 sequences, 11% to 15% occurring once. Broader study findings: In blood, most of the thyroid clonotypes expanded above 0.001 were also present.

The chain has TRBV12-3 or TRBV12-4 and TRBJ2-7; 11 bases agree with TRBD2. The TCR comes from a woman between 35 and 50 years old with Graves' hyperthyroidism. Sequenced: blood. The CDR3 sequence is CASSSGTSGCEQYF. CDR3 DNA: TGTGCCAGCAGTTCCGGGACTAGCGGCTGCGAGCAGTACTTC.